This TCR beta chain was observed in a study of T cell repertoires in cytomegalovirus infection. Whole-study context: Peptides in the study included HLA-C-restricted and HLA-B-restricted CMV epitopes. Based on public TCR beta signatures, there were indications of CMV infection and of a matching HLA type.

Each CDR3 protein is one row after TCRdb ran MiXCR on the reads. The sample lists roughly 500,000 distinct CDR3 sequences, roughly a third seen once, with about a sixth in the top ten. Germline CDR1 and CDR2: SGHTA and FQGNSA. V lost 6 bases to trimming and J lost 6 bases; unmatched junction nucleotides: 8. CDR3 size: 16 residues. This clonotype was seen a handful of times. Its specificity is unknown. Study-wide findings and caveats: The ex vivo response was dominated by HLA-C-restricted CMV-specific TCR beta clonotypes.

The genes are TRBV7-2 and TRBJ2-1; 13 nucleotides align to TRBD2. The clonotype comes from a human donor in good health (CMV status not recorded). Some clones in this sample may be carry-over from other donors' samples. This sample comprised cultured PBMCs, obtained from culture after CMV antigen stimulation. This CDR3 reads CASSLKLAGGPNEQFF. CDR3 sequence (DNA): TGTGCCAGCAGTTTGAAACTAGCGGGAGGGCCCAATGAGCAGTTCTTC.